The entry below gives a single TCR beta chain sequence along with its context. Its specificity is not known. The sample contains more than one DNA sequence encoding this CDR3. The data stem from a study of T cell responses to AZD1222 COVID-19 vaccine. Germline-derived CDR1 and CDR2 are SGHTA and FQGNSA. The CDR3 length is 15 residues. V gave up 6 bases and J gave up 3 bases; unmatched junction bases: 3. Study-wide points: Repertoire collection took place solely once the T cell response had peaked.

Using immunoSEQ multiplex PCR, the repertoire was profiled, and TCRdb retains in-frame clones only, with some absent. The table has over 120,000 clones, approximately 88% seen once; the top ten hold 4.5% to 5.5%. The clonotype comes from an adult who received the MenACWY meningococcal vaccine as a control. The sequenced sample was peripheral blood, obtained 28 days after the second dose of the MenACWY control vaccine. The rearrangement links TRBV7-2 to TRBJ2-3; TRBD2 aligns across 13 bases. This chain's CDR3 is CASSRTSGRTDTQYF. CDR3 nucleotide sequence: TGTGCCAGCAGTCGGACTAGCGGGAGAACAGATACGCAGTATTTT. Together with reference TRBV7-2 and TRBJ2-3, the CDR3 gives the full variable domain: GAGVSQSPSNKVTEKGKDVELRCDPISGHTALYWYRQSLGQGLEFLIYFQGNSAPDKSGLPSDRFSAERTGGSVSTLTIQRTQQEDSAVYLCASSRTSGRTDTQYFGPGTRLTVL.